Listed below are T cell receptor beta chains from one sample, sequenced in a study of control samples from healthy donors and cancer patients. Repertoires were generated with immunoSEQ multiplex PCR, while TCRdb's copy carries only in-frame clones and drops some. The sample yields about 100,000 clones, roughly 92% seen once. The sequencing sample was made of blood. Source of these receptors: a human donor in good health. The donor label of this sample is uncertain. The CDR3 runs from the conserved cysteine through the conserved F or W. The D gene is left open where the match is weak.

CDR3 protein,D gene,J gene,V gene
CASSYSDGLAETQYF,TRBD2,TRBJ2-5,TRBV6-6
CASSPNTGVGSPLHF,TRBD1,TRBJ1-6,TRBV5-1
CASSEGDTGELFF,.,TRBJ2-2,TRBV6-4
CASSLNRGRETQYF,TRBD1,TRBJ2-5,TRBV3-1/TRBV3-2
CSASRRTGANQPQHF,TRBD1,TRBJ1-5,TRBV20-1
CASNLQGNYGYTF,.,TRBJ1-2,TRBV19
CASSYKGSSNSPLHF,.,TRBJ1-6,TRBV6-5
CASSQERTRSNQPQHF,.,TRBJ1-5,TRBV3-1/TRBV3-2
CASSQEGGYLGEIEQFF,.,TRBJ2-1,TRBV14
CASSLRTGPNYGYTF,TRBD1,TRBJ1-2,TRBV5-5
CATSEAGPFIGELFF,.,TRBJ2-2,TRBV24-1
CASSRLTGIGEQYF,TRBD1,TRBJ2-7,TRBV3-1/TRBV3-2
CASSLDSWESNYGYTF,.,TRBJ1-2,TRBV7-2
CASSQARDTGYGYTF,.,TRBJ1-2,TRBV4-3
CASSVDRKNIQYF,.,TRBJ2-4,TRBV7-9